These 21 T cell receptor beta chains were all obtained from the same sample, sequenced in a study of T cells in Graves' hyperthyroidism and ophthalmopathy. Amplified TCR beta CDR3 regions came from RNA transcripts. The HTBI set primed first-round TCR CDR3 RT-PCR. TCRdb itself ran the multiplex PCR reads through MiXCR, one entry per CDR3 protein. The sample consists of 370,000 or so distinct CDR3 sequences, roughly 25% of them appearing once. The sample consisted of blood. The receptors were gathered from a man aged 50-59 years with Graves' hyperthyroidism.

This sequence joins TRBV6-2 or TRBV6-3 and TRBJ1-6, with D possibly being TRBD1 (5 bases). Germline V gene data show CDR1 as MNHEY and CDR2 as SVGEGT. This CDR3 region has 12 residues. V gave up 9 bases and J gave up 9 bases, with 12 bases separating them. The CDR3 protein is CASTGPGSPLHF. DNA of the CDR3: TGTGCCAGTACAGGACCGGGTTCACCCCTCCACTTT.

The chain couples TRBV6-2 or TRBV6-3 to TRBJ2-5; 10 positions agree with TRBD2. The germline V gene has CDR1 MNHEY and CDR2 SVGEGT. The V segment lost 6 bases and the J segment 5 bases; nucleotides outside the gene matches: 9. This CDR3 contains 15 residues. In DNA form, the CDR3 reads TGTGCCAGCAGACCAAGCGGGAGGGCCGGGGAGACCCAGTACTTC. It codes for CASRPSGRAGETQYF.

The V call is TRBV20-1, the J call TRBJ2-7, with 8 bases matching TRBD2. Looked up from germline, CDR1 is DFQATT and CDR2 is SNEGSKA (reference sequence). This CDR3 is 14 amino acids long. V dropped 2 bases and J dropped 2; count of bases not matched to a gene: 5. CDR3 region: CSARKREITYEQYF. The CDR3 DNA reads as TGCAGTGCTAGAAAGCGGGAGATCACCTACGAGCAGTACTTC.

This clonotype showed up just a few times. This chain joins TRBV28 and TRBJ2-7; 12 positions agree with TRBD1. Germline values: CDR1 MDHEN, CDR2 SYDVKM. The CDR3 has 15 amino acids. The trim removed 6 bases at V and 3 bases at J, leaving 6 bases unmatched. In DNA, the CDR3 is TGTGCCAGCAGCTCCGGGACAGGGGGCTTCTACGAGCAGTACTTC. Its translation: CASSSGTGGFYEQYF.

V and J are TRBV5-1 and TRBJ2-2; TRBD2 aligns across 7 bases. Trimming cost V 1 base and J 3 bases; bases outside gene matches: 3. The CDR3 is 15 amino acids. Per the germline V gene, CDR1 is SGHRS and CDR2 is YFSETQ. CDR3 loop: CASSLREVDTGELFF. The CDR3, as DNA: TGCGCCAGCAGCTTGCGGGAGGTGGACACCGGGGAGCTGTTTTTT.

This clonotype appeared a few times. This chain joins TRBV5-1 and TRBJ1-2, with a possible D match to TRBD1 (5 bases). The CDR3 spans 15 residues. In germline, CDR1 is SGHRS, CDR2 YFSETQ. The ends were cut back, 6 bases at V and 3 bases at J, with 18 bases in the middle. In DNA, the CDR3 is TGCGCCAGCACACGCGAGGGTAAAGGGGACTATGGCTACACCTTC. This gives the protein CASTREGKGDYGYTF.

The chain links TRBV27 to TRBJ2-7; a weak D match, TRBD2 (6 bases). The CDR3 is 14 amino acids. Between the trimmed V and J ends, which lost 3 bases and 7 bases, there was a span of 16 bases. From germline, CDR1 is MNHEY and CDR2 SMNVEV (reference sequence). The CDR3 here is CASSLRGTSSEQYF. The CDR3 DNA follows: TGTGCCAGCAGTTTGAGGGGAACTAGCTCTGAGCAGTACTTC.

The chain carries TRBV9 and TRBJ2-5; D perhaps matches TRBD2 (5 bases). The CDR3 consists of 13 residues. The germline V gene has CDR1 SGDLS and CDR2 YYNGEE. V lost 0 bases, J lost 5 bases, and 8 bases lay in between. CDR3 coding DNA: TGTGCCAGCAGCGTAGGAGGGTCGGAGACCCAGTACTTC. Its translation: CASSVGGSETQYF. Drawing the rest from reference TRBV9 and TRBJ2-5, the complete variable domain is DSGVTQTPKHLITATGQRVTLRCSPRSGDLSVYWYQQSLDQGLQFLIQYYNGEERAKGNILERFSAQQFPDLHSELNLSSLELGDSALYFCASSVGGSETQYFGPGTRLLVL.

The rearrangement uses TRBV6-2 or TRBV6-3 and TRBJ2-3; possibly TRBD1 for D (5 bases). Trimming removed 6 bases at V and 5 bases at J, with 9 bases between. This CDR3 region has 12 residues. Germline assignment: CDR1 MNHEY and CDR2 SVGEGT. The CDR3 DNA follows: TGTGCCAGCAGGGGGCGCGGAGATACGCAGTATTTT. It translates to CASRGRGDTQYF.

The rearrangement links TRBV24-1 to TRBJ1-2, with 12 bases lining up with TRBD1. CDR1 and CDR2 from the germline V gene are KGHDR and SFDVKD. The CDR3 covers 17 residues. V trimming: 4 bases; J trimming: 6 bases; junction bases outside the gene matches: 11. The CDR3 DNA reads as TGTGCCACCAGTGACCCTACGGGACAGGGGGCTTCAAATGGCTACACCTTC. This encodes CATSDPTGQGASNGYTF.

The DNA for the CDR3 is TGCAGTGCTAGGGAGAACTCCTACGAGCAGTACTTC. It translates to CSARENSYEQYF. V and J are TRBV20-1 and TRBJ2-7; D remains unclear. Germline loops: CDR1 DFQATT, CDR2 SNEGSKA (reference sequence). This CDR3 region has 12 residues. The V end lost 3 bases, the J end lost 0 bases, and 6 bases lay between the germline ends.

This clonotype has ten or more counts. The chain is built from TRBV12-3 or TRBV12-4 and TRBJ2-1, with D possibly matching TRBD1 (6 bases). Trimming took 2 bases from V and 4 from J, leaving 15 bases between them. This CDR3 comprises 16 residues. The CDR3 DNA sequence: TGTGCCAGCAGTTTAAAGTTGGGACAAGGGTACAATGAGCAGTTCTTC. Translating it yields CASSLKLGQGYNEQFF.

This clonotype showed up many times. CDR3 nucleotides: TGTGCCAGCAGTCTTCGGGGGGCGATCTCCTACGAGCAGTACTTC. This encodes CASSLRGAISYEQYF. The gene calls are TRBV12-3 or TRBV12-4 and TRBJ2-7; D may be TRBD2 (7 bases). The CDR3 is made up of 15 amino acids. Trimming shortened V by 5 bases and J by 0 bases, and 14 bases separated the two germline ends.

This rearrangement joins TRBV6-1 to TRBJ1-5, with D uncertain. Germline CDR1 MNHNS, CDR2 SASEGT. V lost 0 bases to trimming and J lost 13 bases, with 13 bases between them. The CDR3 covers 13 residues. CDR3 in amino acids: CASSEALRVLQHF. For the CDR3, the DNA is TGTGCCAGCAGTGAAGCGCTTCGGGTTCTGCAGCATTTT.

This sequence joins TRBV30 and TRBJ1-4; D remains unclear. Trimming took 0 bases from V and 7 from J, leaving 6 bases between them. This CDR3 has 12 amino acids. Looked up from germline, CDR1 is GTSNPN and CDR2 is SVGIG (reference sequence). CDR3 sequence reads: CAWSVGFEKLFF. The CDR3 DNA sequence: TGTGCCTGGAGTGTAGGTTTTGAAAAACTGTTTTTT.

This clonotype appeared a few times. The V call is TRBV11-2, the J call TRBJ2-7, with D maybe TRBD1 (6 bases). The V end was cut by 2 bases, the J end by 3 bases, with 11 bases between. The CDR3 covers 14 residues. Germline assignment: CDR1 SGHAT and CDR2 FQNNGV. In nucleotides, the CDR3 is TGTGCCAGCAGCTTAACAGGGCTAAACTACGAGCAGTACTTC. Translating gives CASSLTGLNYEQYF.

Only a few counts were recorded for this clonotype. The chain couples TRBV13 to TRBJ2-4; 8 bases align to TRBD1. The CDR3 loop spans 16 amino acids. Germline V lookup: CDR1 PRHDT, CDR2 FYEKMQ (reference sequence). The trim removed 5 bases at V and 8 bases at J, leaving 14 bases unmatched. CDR3 coding DNA: TGTGCCAGCAGCCACCCTTCGGCAGGGGGCAGGGACATTCAGTACTTC. Translating it yields CASSHPSAGGRDIQYF. Complete variable domain (other parts from reference TRBV13 and TRBJ2-4): AAGVIQSPRHLIKEKRETATLKCYPIPRHDTVYWYQQGPGQDPQFLISFYEKMQSDKGSIPDRFSAQQFSDYHSELNMSSLELGDSALYFCASSHPSAGGRDIQYFGAGTRLSVL.

Ten or more counts support this clonotype. The chain joins TRBV5-1 to TRBJ2-1; D is possibly TRBD2 (5 bases). This CDR3 has 17 residues. Deletions cut 1 base from V and 6 bases from J, with 20 bases between. Germline-derived CDR1 and CDR2 are SGHRS and YFSETQ. The CDR3 nucleotides are TGCGCCAGCAGCTTGCCCACTAGTTTCGGTTCGTCCAATGAGCAGTTCTTC. It specifies CASSLPTSFGSSNEQFF.

This chain links TRBV6-2 or TRBV6-3 with TRBJ2-7; weak D call: TRBD2 (5 bases). V was pared by 0 bases and J by 0 bases, with 15 bases between. This CDR3 has 17 residues. Per the germline V gene, CDR1 is MNHEY and CDR2 is SVGEGT. CDR3 sequence (DNA): TGTGCCAGCAGTTACTCCAGTGTAGCGCGTATCTCCTACGAGCAGTACTTC. Amino acids: CASSYSSVARISYEQYF.

This sequence joins TRBV20-1 and TRBJ1-2; D unresolved. With 4 bases removed from V and 0 bases from J, the gap between germline ends came to 6 bases. CDR1 DFQATT and CDR2 SNEGSKA come from the germline V gene (reference sequence). This CDR3 has 12 amino acids. The CDR3 protein is CSANGANYGYTF. CDR3 nucleotide sequence: TGCAGTGCTAACGGAGCTAACTATGGCTACACCTTC.

The V call is TRBV25-1, the J call TRBJ1-4, with D possibly TRBD1 on 6 matching bases. The germline V gene has CDR1 MGHDK and CDR2 SYGVNS. The V gene lost 4 bases and the J gene lost 4 bases, with 16 bases spanning the gap. This CDR3 is 16 amino acids long. The CDR3 spells CASSGFGTQINEKLFF. The CDR3 nucleotides are TGTGCCAGCAGTGGGTTCGGGACACAGATTAATGAAAAACTGTTTTTT.